This entry lists 2 T cell receptor beta chains sequenced from one sample in a study of blood T cell repertoires in COVID-19. This table comes from immunoSEQ multiplex PCR, and its TCRdb copy is limited to in-frame clones, with some not included. The table includes about 370,000 clones, roughly 90% detected once. The sample consisted of peripheral blood. The receptor source for this set is a woman aged 25 to 39 with COVID-19, enrolled during active disease.

The V gene is TRBV11-3, the J gene TRBJ2-1; 12 bases match TRBD2. The V gene's germline CDR1 is SGHNT and CDR2 YENEEA. The CDR3 covers 15 residues. With V trimmed by 5 bases and J by 4 bases, 3 bases remained unmatched. CDR3: CASSRTSGAYNEQFF. The CDR3 DNA follows: TGTGCCAGCAGCCGGACTAGCGGGGCTTACAATGAGCAGTTCTTC.

CDR3 region: CASSEALTGGNGYTF. DNA of the CDR3: TGTGCCAGCAGTGAAGCGCTTACAGGGGGTAATGGCTACACCTTC. The gene calls are TRBV2 and TRBJ1-2; 8 bases are shared with TRBD1. CDR3 length equals 15 residues. The germline gives CDR1 SNHLY, CDR2 FYNNEI. V was pared by 0 bases and J by 6 bases, with 6 bases of the junction left unmatched.